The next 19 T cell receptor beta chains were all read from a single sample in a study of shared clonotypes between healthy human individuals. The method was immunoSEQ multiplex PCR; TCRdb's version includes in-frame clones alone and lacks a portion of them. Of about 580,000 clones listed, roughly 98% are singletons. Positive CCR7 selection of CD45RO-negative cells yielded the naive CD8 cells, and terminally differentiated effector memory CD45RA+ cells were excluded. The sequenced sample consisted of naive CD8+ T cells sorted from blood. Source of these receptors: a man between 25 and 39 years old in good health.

The CDR3 DNA sequence: TGTGCCAGCAGCGCATCGGGTCCCACTGAAGCTTTCTTT. It translates to CASSASGPTEAFF. This chain links TRBV7-9 with TRBJ1-1; D remains ambiguous. The CDR3 is 13 residues long. Germline V lookup: CDR1 SEHNR, CDR2 FQNEAQ (reference sequence). Trimming cost V 5 bases and J 4 bases, with 11 bases left between them.

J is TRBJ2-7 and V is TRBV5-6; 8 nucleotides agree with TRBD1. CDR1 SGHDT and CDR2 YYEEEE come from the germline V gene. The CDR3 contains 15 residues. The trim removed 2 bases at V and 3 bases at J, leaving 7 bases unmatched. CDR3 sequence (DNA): TGTGCCAGCAGCTTCGAGTCAGGGGGCTACTACGAGCAGTACTTC. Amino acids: CASSFESGGYYEQYF.

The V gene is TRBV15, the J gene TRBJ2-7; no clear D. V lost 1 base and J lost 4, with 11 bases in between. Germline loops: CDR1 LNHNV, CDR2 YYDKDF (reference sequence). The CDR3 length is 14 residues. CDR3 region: CATSRGQVRYEQYF. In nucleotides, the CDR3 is TGTGCCACCAGCAGAGGTCAGGTTCGGTACGAGCAGTACTTC.

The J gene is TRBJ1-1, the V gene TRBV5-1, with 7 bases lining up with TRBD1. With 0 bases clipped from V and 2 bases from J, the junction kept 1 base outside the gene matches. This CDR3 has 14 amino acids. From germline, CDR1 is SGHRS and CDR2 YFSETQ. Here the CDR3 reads CASSLGDSNTEAFF. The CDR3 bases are TGCGCCAGCAGCTTGGGGGACAGTAACACTGAAGCTTTCTTT.

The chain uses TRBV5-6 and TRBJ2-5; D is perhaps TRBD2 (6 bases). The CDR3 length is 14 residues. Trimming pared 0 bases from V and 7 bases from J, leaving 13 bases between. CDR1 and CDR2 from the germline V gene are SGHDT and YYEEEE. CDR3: CASSLVEGPGTQYF. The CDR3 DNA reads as TGTGCCAGCAGCTTGGTGGAGGGCCCGGGGACCCAGTACTTC.

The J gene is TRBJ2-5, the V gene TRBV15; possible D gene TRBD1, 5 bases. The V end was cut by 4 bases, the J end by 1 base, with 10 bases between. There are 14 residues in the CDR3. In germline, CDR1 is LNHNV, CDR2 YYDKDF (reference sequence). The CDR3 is CATSTADSQETQYF. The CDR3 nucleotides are TGTGCCACCAGCACCGCTGACAGCCAAGAGACCCAGTACTTC.

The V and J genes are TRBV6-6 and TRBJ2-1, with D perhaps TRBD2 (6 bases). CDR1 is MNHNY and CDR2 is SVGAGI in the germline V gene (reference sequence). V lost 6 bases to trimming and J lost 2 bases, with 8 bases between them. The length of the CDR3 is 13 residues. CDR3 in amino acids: CASREGAYNEQFF. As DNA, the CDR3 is TGTGCCAGCAGGGAGGGAGCCTACAATGAGCAGTTCTTC.

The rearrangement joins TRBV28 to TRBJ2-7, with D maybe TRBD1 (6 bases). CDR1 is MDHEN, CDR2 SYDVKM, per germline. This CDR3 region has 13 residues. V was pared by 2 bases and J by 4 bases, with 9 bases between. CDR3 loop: CASSLGGRYEQYF. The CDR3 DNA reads TGTGCCAGCAGTTTAGGGGGCCGGTACGAGCAGTACTTC.

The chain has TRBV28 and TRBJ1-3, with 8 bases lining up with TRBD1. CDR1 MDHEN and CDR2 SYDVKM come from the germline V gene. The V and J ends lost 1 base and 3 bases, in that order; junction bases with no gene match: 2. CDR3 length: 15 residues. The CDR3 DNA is TGTGCCAGCAGTTTATCAGGGGGCCGTGGAAACACCATATATTTT. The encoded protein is CASSLSGGRGNTIYF. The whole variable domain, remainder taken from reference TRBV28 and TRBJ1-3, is DVKVTQSSRYLVKRTGEKVFLECVQDMDHENMFWYRQDPGLGLRLIYFSYDVKMKEKGDIPEGYSVSREKKERFSLILESASTNQTSMYLCASSLSGGRGNTIYFGEGSWLTVV.

The DNA for the CDR3 is TGTGCCTCACGGGGAGGGAACACTGAAGCTTTCTTT. Protein product: CASRGGNTEAFF. The V call is TRBV30, the J call TRBJ1-1; no firm D call. The CDR3 loop spans 12 amino acids. Germline V gives CDR1 GTSNPN, CDR2 SVGIG (reference sequence). The V gene lost 7 bases and the J gene lost 1 base, with 10 bases spanning the gap. Using reference TRBV30 and TRBJ1-1 for the parts outside the CDR3, the full variable domain is SQTIHQWPATLVQPVGSPLSLECTVEGTSNPNLYWYRQAAGRGLQLLFYSVGIGQISSEVPQNLSASRPQDRQFILSSKKLLLSDSGFYLCASRGGNTEAFFGQGTRLTVV.

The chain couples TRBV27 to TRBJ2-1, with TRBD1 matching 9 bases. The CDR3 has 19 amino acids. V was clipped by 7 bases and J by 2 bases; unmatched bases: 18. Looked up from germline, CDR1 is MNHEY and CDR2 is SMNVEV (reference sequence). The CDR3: CASTDNRGPEGAPYNEQFF. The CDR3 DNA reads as TGTGCCAGCACCGATAACAGGGGGCCAGAGGGGGCCCCCTACAATGAGCAGTTCTTC.

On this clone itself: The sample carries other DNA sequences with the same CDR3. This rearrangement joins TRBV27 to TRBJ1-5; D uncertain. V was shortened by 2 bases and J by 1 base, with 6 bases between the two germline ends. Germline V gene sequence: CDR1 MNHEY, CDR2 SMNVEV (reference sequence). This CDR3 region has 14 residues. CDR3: CASSLGLSNQPQHF. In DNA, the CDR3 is TGTGCCAGCAGTTTAGGGTTGAGCAATCAGCCCCAGCATTTT.

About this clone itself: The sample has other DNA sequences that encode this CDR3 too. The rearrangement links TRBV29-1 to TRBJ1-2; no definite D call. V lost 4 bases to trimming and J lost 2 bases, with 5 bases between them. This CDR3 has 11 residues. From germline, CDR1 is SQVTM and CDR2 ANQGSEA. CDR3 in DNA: TGCAGCGTTGGCCAGAACTATGGCTACACCTTC. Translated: CSVGQNYGYTF.

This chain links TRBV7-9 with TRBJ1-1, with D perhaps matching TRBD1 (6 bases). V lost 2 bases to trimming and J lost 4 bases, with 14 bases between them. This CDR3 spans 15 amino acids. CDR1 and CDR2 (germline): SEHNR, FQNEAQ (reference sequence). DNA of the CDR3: TGTGCCAGCAGCTTAAGGGACAAGGGGCGCACTGAAGCTTTCTTT. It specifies CASSLRDKGRTEAFF.

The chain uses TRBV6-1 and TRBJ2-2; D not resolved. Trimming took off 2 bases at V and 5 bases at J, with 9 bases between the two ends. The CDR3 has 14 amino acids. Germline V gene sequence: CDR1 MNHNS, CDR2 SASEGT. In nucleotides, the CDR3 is TGTGCCAGCAGTGAAATCTCCGGGACCGGGGAGCTGTTTTTT. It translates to CASSEISGTGELFF.

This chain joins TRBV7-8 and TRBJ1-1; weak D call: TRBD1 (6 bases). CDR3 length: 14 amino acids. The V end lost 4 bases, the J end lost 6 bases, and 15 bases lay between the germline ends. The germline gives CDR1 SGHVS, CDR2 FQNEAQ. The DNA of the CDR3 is TGTGCCAGCAGCTCCAGGGGCGCGGGGGCTGAAGCTTTCTTT. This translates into CASSSRGAGAEAFF.

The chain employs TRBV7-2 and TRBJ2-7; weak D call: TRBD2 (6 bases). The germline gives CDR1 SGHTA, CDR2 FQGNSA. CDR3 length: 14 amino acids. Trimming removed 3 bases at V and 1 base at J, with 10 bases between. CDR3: CASSLRDWSYEQYF. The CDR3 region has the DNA TGTGCCAGCAGCTTGAGGGACTGGTCCTACGAGCAGTACTTC.

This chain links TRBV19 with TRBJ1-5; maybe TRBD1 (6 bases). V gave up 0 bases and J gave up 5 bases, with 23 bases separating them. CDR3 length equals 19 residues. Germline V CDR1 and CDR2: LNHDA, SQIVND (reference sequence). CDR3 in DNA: TGTGCCAGTAGTATAGAGGTCAGCGAGACAGGACACCTCTATCAGCCCCAGCATTTT. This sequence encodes CASSIEVSETGHLYQPQHF.

The CDR3 loop is CASSLRDNSYEQYF. CDR3 nucleotide sequence: TGTGCCAGCAGTTTACGGGACAACAGCTACGAGCAGTACTTC. V gene TRBV28 combines with J gene TRBJ2-7; the D gene is possibly TRBD1 (6 bases). Germline-derived CDR1 and CDR2 are MDHEN and SYDVKM. There are 14 residues in the CDR3. The V end lost 2 bases, the J end lost 3 bases, and 11 bases lay between the germline ends. The whole variable domain, remainder taken from reference TRBV28 and TRBJ2-7, is DVKVTQSSRYLVKRTGEKVFLECVQDMDHENMFWYRQDPGLGLRLIYFSYDVKMKEKGDIPEGYSVSREKKERFSLILESASTNQTSMYLCASSLRDNSYEQYFGPGTRLTVT.